This T cell receptor (beta chain) was captured in a study of blood T cell repertoires in COVID-19. In the authors' workflow: It was from reference gene primer amplification that nucleated cell counts were estimated. TCRdb's table, derived via immunoSEQ multiplex PCR, lists solely in-frame clones and lacks some. V and J calls and clone size come straight from that table; D and trimming were deduced from the DNA. The table has about 260,000 clones, roughly 88% seen once. This TCR came from a human donor in a cohort sampled during active COVID-19. The sequencing sample was made of peripheral blood.

CDR3 residues: CASSYISGAPGWDTQYF. The CDR3 DNA follows: TGTGCCAGCAGCTACATTAGCGGGGCCCCCGGTTGGGATACGCAGTATTTT. V is TRBV7-2 and J is TRBJ2-3, with 8 nucleotides matching TRBD2. The V and J ends lost 4 bases and 6 bases, in that order; junction bases with no gene match: 15. Germline V gene data show CDR1 as SGHTA and CDR2 as FQGNSA. The CDR3 runs 17 residues.